The 23 T cell receptor beta chains listed next were all sequenced from one sample in a study of T-cell reconstitution after alpha-beta-depleted transplantation in children (dated by TCRdb to the mid-2010s). The treatment or condition label here, explained by the study, means: allogeneic hematopoietic cell transplantation with graft depleted of TCRalphabeta T cells and CD19 B cells. Libraries were constructed by PCR. The reads were generated on an Illumina HiSeq 2500. TCR libraries were prepared with molecular barcoding, using unique molecular identifiers to normalize TCRbeta repertoire quantification. TCRdb trimmed public reads at Q25 via fastp, called clones via MiXCR and kept in-frame beta chains. CDR3 protein duplicates are merged, each entry listing the most common genes and DNA. For this sample there are 440,000 or so distinct CDR3 sequences; around two fifths appear just once. The leading ten clones occupy 27% of the sample.

The starting material was PBMCs, obtained before TCRalphabeta/CD19-depleted stem cell transplant. The receptors shown here come from a girl aged 2 to 9 with aplastic anemia, due to receive a stem cell transplant.

This chain joins TRBV20-1 and TRBJ2-3, with TRBD2 matching 9 bases. Germline CDR1 and CDR2: DFQATT and SNEGSKA (reference sequence). This CDR3 has 14 amino acids. CDR3 coding DNA: TGCAGCCCCGGAGGAGCGGGAGGACGTGATACGCAGTATTTT. It is translated as CSPGGAGGRDTQYF.

The chain combines TRBV29-1 with TRBJ2-7; TRBD2 agrees at 9 bases. The germline gives CDR1 SQVTM, CDR2 ANQGSEA. The CDR3 totals 14 residues. V was clipped by 6 bases and J by 1 base; unmatched bases: 7. CDR3 residues: CSVSGLAESYEQYF. The CDR3 nucleotides read TGCAGCGTATCGGGACTAGCCGAGTCCTACGAGCAGTACTTC.

This clonotype was detected once. The chain has TRBV11-2 and TRBJ2-3, with a tentative D call TRBD2 (6 bases). The germline V gene encodes CDR1 SGHAT and CDR2 FQNNGV. Trimming pared 3 bases from V and 3 bases from J, leaving 19 bases between. The CDR3 length is 17 residues. The CDR3 loop reads CASSLGLSGTFTDTQYF. The CDR3, as DNA: TGTGCCAGCAGCTTGGGACTGTCAGGCACATTTACAGATACGCAGTATTTT.

The chain combines TRBV4-1 with TRBJ2-1; TRBD2 agrees at 8 bases. The CDR3 totals 16 residues. V trimming: 2 bases; J trimming: 1 base; junction bases outside the gene matches: 4. CDR1 MGHRA and CDR2 YSYEKL come from the germline V gene. In nucleotides, the CDR3 is TGCGCCAGCAGCCAACAACTAGCGGATTCCTACAATGAGCAGTTCTTC. Encoded protein: CASSQQLADSYNEQFF.

In its sample, this clonotype was seen once. The rearrangement joins TRBV29-1 to TRBJ1-4; tentative D call: TRBD1 (5 bases). Germline V gives CDR1 SQVTM, CDR2 ANQGSEA. This CDR3 has 12 residues. V lost 4 bases and J 8 bases, leaving 11 bases between the germline ends. Here the CDR3 reads CSVVQEGEKLFF. CDR3 DNA: TGCAGCGTTGTACAGGAGGGAGAAAAACTGTTTTTT.

The chain recombines TRBV7-2 with TRBJ2-3, with no clear D. Trimming took 1 base from V and 1 from J, leaving 9 bases between them. Per germline, CDR1 SGHTA and CDR2 FQGNSA. The length of the CDR3 is 15 residues. The CDR3 protein is CASSLGVAGTDTQYF. Written as DNA, the CDR3 is TGTGCCAGCAGCTTAGGGGTCGCTGGCACAGATACGCAGTATTTT.

This clonotype was recorded many times. The V gene is TRBV6-5, the J gene TRBJ2-2; a weak D match, TRBD1 (5 bases). Germline lookup yields CDR1 MNHEY and CDR2 SVGAGI. With 0 bases removed from V and 7 bases from J, the gap between germline ends came to 12 bases. This CDR3 comprises 15 residues. The CDR3 DNA is TGTGCCAGCAGTTACTCCAGGGCAGGGATCGGGGAGCTGTTTTTT. It codes for CASSYSRAGIGELFF.

To note about this clonotype: A much more abundant neighbour one base away suggests this may be a read error. J is TRBJ2-2 and V is TRBV24-1; TRBD2 agrees at 8 bases. The CDR3 runs 14 residues. CDR1 is KGHDR and CDR2 is SFDVKD in the germline V gene. CDR3 amino acids: CVRNPGLGAGELFF. Written as DNA, the CDR3 is TGTGTCAGGAACCCGGGACTAGGGGCCGGGGAGCTGTTTTTT.

This clonotype turned up a few times. The rearrangement joins TRBV6-1 to TRBJ1-6, with TRBD1 as a possible D gene (5 bases). Germline V lookup: CDR1 MNHNS, CDR2 SASEGT. V lost 3 bases and J lost 7, with 16 bases in between. The CDR3 contains 16 residues. DNA for the CDR3: TGTGCCAGCAGTGACTACGTGGCAGGGAACAATTCACCCCTCCACTTT. Its protein is CASSDYVAGNNSPLHF.

The genes are TRBV2 and TRBJ1-5; TRBD1 agrees at 8 bases. This CDR3 is built from 14 residues. Germline CDR1 reads SNHLY; CDR2 reads FYNNEI. After removal of 10 bases from V and 4 bases from J, the junction contained 9 bases not matched to a gene. The CDR3 DNA reads as TGTGCCACCCGATCTGGACAGGGAAATCAGCCCCAGCATTTT. This gives the protein CATRSGQGNQPQHF.

This clonotype has just a few counts. This sequence joins TRBV6-4 and TRBJ2-1; the match to TRBD2 covers 10 bases. The CDR3 length is 15 residues. V lost 3 bases to trimming and J lost 8 bases; unmatched junction nucleotides: 7. Germline lookup yields CDR1 MRHNA and CDR2 SNTAGT. CDR3 DNA: TGTGCCAGCAGTGAAGCGGGAGGGCCTCTCTATGAGCAGTTCTTC. Translating it yields CASSEAGGPLYEQFF.

V gene TRBV9 combines with J gene TRBJ2-1, with a possible D match to TRBD2 (5 bases). Germline CDR1 reads SGDLS; CDR2 reads YYNGEE. With 4 bases removed from V and 7 bases from J, the gap between germline ends came to 21 bases. The CDR3 consists of 16 residues. CDR3 DNA sequence: TGTGCCAGCAGCCCACATCCGCCCGGGGTGGCGAATGAGCAGTTCTTC. Residues: CASSPHPPGVANEQFF.

The chain has TRBV6-5 and TRBJ2-2; possible D gene TRBD2, 5 bases. This CDR3 region has 15 residues. Per germline, CDR1 MNHEY and CDR2 SVGAGI. V was cut by 2 bases and J by 6 bases, with 13 bases left in between. CDR3 protein: CASSYGTGRAGELFF. The CDR3 nucleotides are TGTGCCAGCAGTTACGGAACGGGGAGAGCCGGGGAGCTGTTTTTT.

This clonotype is a singleton in its sample. The rearrangement links TRBV7-9 to TRBJ2-7, with TRBD1 identical over 8 bases. The V segment lost 5 bases and the J segment 2 bases; nucleotides outside the gene matches: 8. The CDR3 totals 15 residues. From germline, CDR1 is SEHNR and CDR2 FQNEAQ (reference sequence). CDR3 nucleotide sequence: TGTGCCAGCAGCGCTGCGACAGGGGTAGCCTACGAGCAGTACTTC. Translating it yields CASSAATGVAYEQYF.

The V and J genes are TRBV20-1 and TRBJ2-3; 10 nucleotides align to TRBD2. CDR1 DFQATT and CDR2 SNEGSKA come from the germline V gene (reference sequence). The V and J ends lost 3 bases and 2 bases, in that order; junction bases with no gene match: 8. The CDR3 has 16 amino acids. CDR3 DNA: TGCAGTGCTAGGAGCGGGGGGGCGGAAATCACAGATACGCAGTATTTT. Residues: CSARSGGAEITDTQYF.

This clonotype has a count of ten or more. CDR3 amino acids: CSASPGQMPYEQYF. CDR3 coding DNA: TGCAGTGCTAGCCCGGGACAGATGCCCTACGAGCAGTACTTC. This rearrangement joins TRBV20-1 to TRBJ2-7, with 7 positions matching TRBD1. With V trimmed by 3 bases and J by 2 bases, 7 bases remained unmatched. The CDR3 spans 14 residues. CDR1 is DFQATT, CDR2 SNEGSKA, per germline (reference sequence).

This clonotype has a count of ten or more. This chain connects TRBV5-1 to TRBJ1-2; maybe TRBD1 (6 bases). With 0 bases removed from V and 7 bases from J, the gap between germline ends came to 7 bases. The germline V gene encodes CDR1 SGHRS and CDR2 YFSETQ. This CDR3 is built from 12 residues. This CDR3 is CASSLEGGGYTF. CDR3 bases: TGCGCCAGCAGCTTGGAGGGGGGTGGCTACACCTTC.

The rearrangement links TRBV29-1 to TRBJ2-2; a possible D gene is TRBD2 (5 bases). Per the germline V gene, CDR1 is SQVTM and CDR2 is ANQGSEA. V shed 5 bases and J shed 5 bases, with 15 bases lying between them. The CDR3 has 14 amino acids. The CDR3 bases are TGCAGCGTTTCGGGGAACGTGGGGACCGGGGAGCTGTTTTTT. Translated, it gives CSVSGNVGTGELFF.

The sample holds many counts of this clonotype. The chain combines TRBV7-9 with TRBJ2-1; D is perhaps TRBD1 (6 bases). The CDR3 loop spans 17 amino acids. The germline CDR1 and CDR2 sequences are SEHNR and FQNEAQ (reference sequence). V was cut by 3 bases and J by 4 bases, with 19 bases left in between. The chain's CDR3 is CASSLGAKWDIYNEQFF. The CDR3 DNA sequence: TGTGCCAGCAGCTTGGGTGCCAAGTGGGACATTTACAATGAGCAGTTCTTC.

This clonotype has only a few counts. This rearrangement joins TRBV9 to TRBJ1-1, with D perhaps matching TRBD1 (6 bases). Trimming removed 4 bases from V and 3 bases from J, with 19 bases in between. Germline CDR1 reads SGDLS; CDR2 reads YYNGEE. The CDR3 runs 16 residues. This CDR3 is CASSPYSGATDTEAFF. CDR3 nucleotide sequence: TGTGCCAGCAGCCCTTACTCAGGGGCAACGGACACTGAAGCTTTCTTT.

The V gene is TRBV6-1, the J gene TRBJ2-5; 10 bases line up with TRBD2. J lost 0 bases, V lost 5 bases, and 9 bases had no gene match. The CDR3 contains 17 residues. Germline V lookup: CDR1 MNHNS, CDR2 SASEGT. CDR3 residues: CASSRLAGVRNQETQYF. The DNA of the CDR3 is TGTGCCAGCAGTCGGCTAGCGGGAGTCCGGAACCAAGAGACCCAGTACTTC.

This clonotype appeared a few times. CDR3 DNA sequence: TGTGCCACCAGCAGAGCTAGCGGGAGCACTTACGAGCAGTACTTC. It is translated as CATSRASGSTYEQYF. J is TRBJ2-7 and V is TRBV15; 10 bases align to TRBD2. In germline, CDR1 is LNHNV, CDR2 YYDKDF (reference sequence). The junction had 4 bases not matched to a gene; V was cut back by 1 base and J by 4 bases. The CDR3 sequence is 15 residues long.

The chain has TRBV20-1 and TRBJ2-5; 8 positions agree with TRBD2. The trim removed 6 bases at V and 13 bases at J, leaving 19 bases unmatched. This CDR3 region has 14 residues. The germline CDR1 and CDR2 sequences are DFQATT and SNEGSKA (reference sequence). The CDR3 nucleotides read TGCAGTGCAACGTCTAGGTCCCCGGGGGGGGTACGGTACTTC. The encoded protein is CSATSRSPGGVRYF.